Listed below are T cell receptor beta chains from one sample, sequenced in a study of T cell repertoires in cytomegalovirus infection. TCRdb redid the calling of the reads with MiXCR, one entry per CDR3 protein. The sample lists a few hundred thousand distinct CDR3 sequences, roughly 20% occurring once. The material sequenced was CD8+ T cells from PBMCs. The source of these receptors is a human donor in good health (CMV status not recorded). Some clones in this sample may be carry-over from other donors' samples. The CDR3 runs from the conserved cysteine through the conserved F or W. The order of the fields is J gene, V gene, clone size, D gene, CDR3 protein, CDR3 DNA. D genes are given only for firm matches. Not all rows give a size; the values are once, few, many and, for expanded clones, a class.

J: TRBJ2-7; V: TRBV2; size: few; D: .; CDR3: CASSGGQSWYEQYF; DNA: TGTGCCAGCAGTGGAGGACAGTCTTGGTACGAGCAGTACTTC
J: TRBJ1-1; V: TRBV27; size: many; D: .; CDR3: CASSPYIISTLGTEAFF; DNA: TGTGCCAGCAGTCCTTATATTATCTCAACCCTTGGGACTGAAGCTTTCTTT
J: TRBJ2-1; V: TRBV2; size: .; D: .; CDR3: CASRETQSSYNEQFF; DNA: TGTGCCAGCAGGGAAACACAGAGCTCCTACAATGAGCAGTTCTTC
J: TRBJ1-5; V: TRBV7-6; size: few; D: .; CDR3: CASSFGTGLNQPQHF; DNA: TGTGCCAGCAGCTTTGGTACAGGGCTGAATCAGCCCCAGCATTTT
J: TRBJ2-7; V: TRBV12-3/TRBV12-4; size: many; D: .; CDR3: CASTSGESSYEQYF; DNA: TGTGCCAGTACGTCAGGGGAGAGCTCCTACGAGCAGTACTTC
J: TRBJ2-2; V: TRBV27; size: .; D: .; CDR3: CASSWAWGSGELFF; DNA: TGTGCCAGCAGTTGGGCATGGGGGTCCGGGGAGCTGTTTTTT
J: TRBJ2-5; V: TRBV28; size: many; D: .; CDR3: CASRTETQETQYF; DNA: TGTGCCAGCAGGACCGAAACTCAAGAGACCCAGTACTTC
J: TRBJ2-5; V: TRBV29-1; size: many; D: .; CDR3: CSVVQGETQYF; DNA: TGCAGCGTTGTACAGGGCGAGACCCAGTACTTC
J: TRBJ2-2; V: TRBV27; size: few; D: .; CDR3: CASSFPGFGELFF; DNA: TGTGCCAGCAGTTTCCCAGGGTTCGGGGAGCTGTTTTTT
J: TRBJ2-7; V: TRBV18; size: once; D: .; CDR3: CASSHRDTPYEQYF; DNA: TGTGCCAGCTCGCACCGGGACACACCCTACGAGCAGTACTTC
J: TRBJ2-7; V: TRBV2; size: .; D: .; CDR3: CASTPRSPRGSGEQYF; DNA: TGTGCCAGCACCCCCCGCTCACCCAGGGGCAGTGGAGAGCAGTACTTC
J: TRBJ2-3; V: TRBV7-3; size: many; D: .; CDR3: CASSLIGGAGDTQYF; DNA: TGTGCCAGCAGCTTAATCGGCGGGGCCGGAGATACGCAGTATTTT
J: TRBJ2-5; V: TRBV2; size: .; D: TRBD2; CDR3: CASPGRGDLETQYF; DNA: TGTGCCAGTCCCGGTCGGGGGGATTTAGAGACCCAGTACTTC
J: TRBJ2-7; V: TRBV2; size: .; D: TRBD2; CDR3: CASSEALGTSGGVYEQYF; DNA: TGTGCCAGCAGTGAAGCGCTGGGGACTAGCGGGGGGGTCTACGAGCAGTACTTC
J: TRBJ2-7; V: TRBV5-5; size: few; D: .; CDR3: CASSGYYEQYF; DNA: TGTGCCAGCAGTGGGTACTACGAGCAGTACTTC
J: TRBJ1-5; V: TRBV6-6; size: .; D: TRBD1; CDR3: CASSPTGTGSNQPQHF; DNA: TGTGCCAGCAGCCCCACCGGGACAGGGAGCAATCAGCCCCAGCATTTT
J: TRBJ2-1; V: TRBV6-1; size: .; D: .; CDR3: CASSELARSYNEQFF; DNA: TGTGCCAGCAGTGAATTAGCGAGGTCCTACAATGAGCAGTTCTTC
J: TRBJ1-1; V: TRBV13; size: .; D: .; CDR3: CASSLGRGSPNTEAFF; DNA: TGTGCCAGCAGCTTAGGCCGGGGTAGTCCGAACACTGAAGCTTTCTTT
J: TRBJ2-3; V: TRBV3-1; size: .; D: .; CDR3: CASSQAEGGSTDTQYF; DNA: TGTGCCAGCAGCCAAGCCGAGGGGGGGAGCACAGATACGCAGTATTTT